Presented here are 14 T cell receptor beta chains from one specimen sequenced in a study of cytomegalovirus exposure and HLA in healthy donors (dated 2017 in TCRdb). The protocol used for the library was the immunoSEQ multiplex PCR assay. For the multiplex PCR, a mixture combining 60 forward primers for TCR Vbeta segments and 13 reverse primers for TCR Jbeta segments was used. The table comes from immuneACCESS by way of TCRdb, which keeps in-frame sequences with V and J called. Part of the clones is missing from these tables; in studies checked, under half for an unresolved V gene and the rest for unknown reasons. The table for this sample lists some 20,000 clones; roughly 70% of them were counted only once. The ten largest clones capture roughly 3.6% of the sample. Specimen: PBMCs. The source is a man younger than 35 in good health and CMV-seronegative.

The rearrangement joins TRBV29-1 to TRBJ1-1; 8 bases line up with TRBD1. Germline-derived CDR1 and CDR2 are SQVTM and ANQGSEA. This CDR3 has 15 amino acids. Trimming at V came to 4 bases and at J to 4 bases, leaving 11 bases not matched to a gene. Written as DNA, the CDR3 is TGCAGCGTTGGGAGAGGGACAGGTGAGACCACTGAAGCTTTCTTT. Residues: CSVGRGTGETTEAFF.

In its sample, this clone was seen once. The chain recombines TRBV25-1 with TRBJ2-1, with TRBD2 matching 10 bases. Germline values: CDR1 MGHDK, CDR2 SYGVNS. The CDR3 contains 14 residues. Trimming at V came to 9 bases and at J to 0 bases, leaving 2 bases not matched to a gene. CDR3 residues: CASKRGGSYNEQFF. The CDR3 DNA reads TGTGCCAGTAAGCGGGGGGGCTCCTACAATGAGCAGTTCTTC.

The chain has TRBV30 and TRBJ1-1, with a weak D call TRBD1 (5 bases). Germline assignment: CDR1 GTSNPN and CDR2 SVGIG (reference sequence). The CDR3 has 16 amino acids. Between the trimmed V and J ends, which lost 3 bases and 1 base, there was a span of 18 bases. The CDR3: CAWSAFPNTGNTEAFF. Here the CDR3 DNA reads TGTGCCTGGAGCGCATTCCCCAACACAGGGAACACTGAAGCTTTCTTT.

V and J are TRBV6-5 and TRBJ1-6; D is unresolved. V lost 7 bases to trimming and J lost 7 bases, with 14 bases between them. The CDR3 extends over 14 amino acids. CDR1 is MNHEY and CDR2 is SVGAGI in the germline V gene. CDR3 region: CASTLTRSNSPLHF. Written as DNA, the CDR3 is TGTGCCAGCACCTTAACACGGAGCAATTCACCCCTCCACTTT.

This chain connects TRBV13 to TRBJ2-1; 8 bases align to TRBD2. This CDR3 contains 12 residues. V lost 5 bases and J lost 10; bases outside the gene matches: 4. CDR1 PRHDT and CDR2 FYEKMQ come from the germline V gene (reference sequence). This CDR3 reads CASSPRLAEQFF. In DNA, the CDR3 is TGTGCCAGCAGCCCTAGACTAGCGGAGCAGTTCTTC.

This clone was seen only a few times. V gene TRBV4-2 combines with J gene TRBJ1-4, with a possible D match to TRBD1 (5 bases). Trimming stripped 0 bases from V and 4 bases from J, with 15 bases between. Germline CDR1 is LGHNA and CDR2 is YNFKEQ. The CDR3 contains 17 residues. DNA for the CDR3: TGTGCCAGCAGCCAAGATCCCCCCACAGGCCGTAATGAAAAACTGTTTTTT. It specifies CASSQDPPTGRNEKLFF.

J is TRBJ1-2 and V is TRBV5-4, with TRBD1 matching 7 bases. The CDR3 length is 15 residues. The trim removed 1 base at V and 6 bases at J, leaving 9 bases unmatched. CDR1 is SGHNT, CDR2 YYREEE, per germline (reference sequence). The CDR3 here is CASSLWTGAGDGYTF. The CDR3 region has the DNA TGTGCCAGCAGCTTGTGGACAGGAGCGGGGGATGGCTACACCTTC.

The V call is TRBV29-1, the J call TRBJ1-2; D perhaps matches TRBD1 (5 bases). The CDR3 is made up of 11 amino acids. Germline V gene data show CDR1 as SQVTM and CDR2 as ANQGSEA. The V end was cut by 7 bases, the J end by 8 bases, with 14 bases between. CDR3 loop: CSAIQDLGYTF. For the CDR3, the DNA is TGCAGCGCCATACAGGATTTGGGCTACACCTTC.

V is TRBV7-6 and J is TRBJ2-1; a weak D match, TRBD2 (6 bases). Germline V lookup: CDR1 SGHVS, CDR2 FNYEAQ. The CDR3 consists of 15 residues. V shed 1 base and J shed 4 bases, with 11 bases lying between them. CDR3 nucleotides: TGTGCCAGCAGCTTAGTTGGGGGGTTTTACAATGAGCAGTTCTTC. It yields the protein CASSLVGGFYNEQFF.

The chain has TRBV30 and TRBJ1-4, with TRBD1 matching over 7 bases. V dropped 2 bases and J dropped 4; count of bases not matched to a gene: 16. Per germline, CDR1 GTSNPN and CDR2 SVGIG (reference sequence). The CDR3 is made up of 18 amino acids. CDR3 amino acids: CAWSRSDRERRGNEKLFF. As DNA, the CDR3 is TGTGCCTGGAGTCGCTCAGACAGGGAAAGGAGGGGTAATGAAAAACTGTTTTTT. Filled out from reference TRBV30 and TRBJ1-4, the complete variable domain reads SQTIHQWPATLVQPVGSPLSLECTVEGTSNPNLYWYRQAAGRGLQLLFYSVGIGQISSEVPQNLSASRPQDRQFILSSKKLLLSDSGFYLCAWSRSDRERRGNEKLFFGSGTQLSVL.

The chain combines TRBV30 with TRBJ2-5; 8 nucleotides agree with TRBD1. The CDR3 length is 16 residues. J was trimmed by 5 bases and V by 0 bases; bases with no gene match: 11. Germline V gene lookup returns CDR1 GTSNPN and CDR2 SVGIG (reference sequence). CDR3 residues: CAWSVQGEGVGETQYF. The CDR3, as DNA: TGTGCCTGGAGTGTACAGGGGGAAGGGGTTGGGGAGACCCAGTACTTC.

Written as DNA, the CDR3 is TGTGCCAGCAACCTCAGGGGCGAGCAGTACTTC. Translating it yields CASNLRGEQYF. The rearrangement uses TRBV2 and TRBJ2-7; the D gene is possibly TRBD1 (6 bases). V was cut by 7 bases and J by 6 bases, with 10 bases left in between. Per the germline V gene, CDR1 is SNHLY and CDR2 is FYNNEI. This CDR3 spans 11 amino acids.

This chain joins TRBV9 and TRBJ1-2; D is possibly TRBD1 (6 bases). CDR1 and CDR2 (germline): SGDLS, YYNGEE. The CDR3 contains 13 residues. Trimming pared 6 bases from V and 7 bases from J, leaving 16 bases between. The CDR3 region has the DNA TGTGCCAGCACTCGGGACGGACAGAGTGGCTACACCTTC. Translated, it gives CASTRDGQSGYTF. The entire variable domain, with the rest obtained from reference TRBV9 and TRBJ1-2, is as follows: DSGVTQTPKHLITATGQRVTLRCSPRSGDLSVYWYQQSLDQGLQFLIQYYNGEERAKGNILERFSAQQFPDLHSELNLSSLELGDSALYFCASTRDGQSGYTFGSGTRLTVV.

This sequence joins TRBV30 and TRBJ1-5; D is uncertain. CDR1 and CDR2 from the germline V gene are GTSNPN and SVGIG (reference sequence). Trimming cost V 3 bases and J 0 bases, with 9 bases left between them. This CDR3 spans 14 amino acids. The CDR3 DNA is TGTGCCTGGAGAACCGCGGGTAGCAATCAGCCCCAGCATTTT. Protein sequence: CAWRTAGSNQPQHF.